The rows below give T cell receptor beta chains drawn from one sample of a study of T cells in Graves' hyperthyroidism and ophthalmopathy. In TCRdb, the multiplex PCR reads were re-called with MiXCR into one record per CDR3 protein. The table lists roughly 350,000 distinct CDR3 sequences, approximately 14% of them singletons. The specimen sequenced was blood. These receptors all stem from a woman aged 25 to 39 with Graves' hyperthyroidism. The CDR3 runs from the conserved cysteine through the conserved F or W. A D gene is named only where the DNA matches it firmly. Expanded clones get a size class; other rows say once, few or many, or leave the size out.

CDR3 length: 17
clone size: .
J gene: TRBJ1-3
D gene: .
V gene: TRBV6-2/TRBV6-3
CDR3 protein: CASSYSTRRAEGNTIYF

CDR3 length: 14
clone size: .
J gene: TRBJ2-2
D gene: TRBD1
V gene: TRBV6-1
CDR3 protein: CASRTNRGTGELFF

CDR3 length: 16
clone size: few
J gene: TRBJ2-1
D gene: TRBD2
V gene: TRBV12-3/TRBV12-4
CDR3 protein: CASSLGGRAIYNEQFF

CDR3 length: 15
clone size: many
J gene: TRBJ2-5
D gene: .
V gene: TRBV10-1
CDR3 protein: CASSDRDTRQETQYF

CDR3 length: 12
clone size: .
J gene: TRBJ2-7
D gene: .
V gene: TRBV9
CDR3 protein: CASSGTRNEQYF

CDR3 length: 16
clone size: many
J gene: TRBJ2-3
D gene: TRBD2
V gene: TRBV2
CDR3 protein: CASSGSGRSGTDTQYF

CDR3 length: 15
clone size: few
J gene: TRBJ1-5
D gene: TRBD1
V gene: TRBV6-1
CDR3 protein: CASSGRGQGNQPQHF

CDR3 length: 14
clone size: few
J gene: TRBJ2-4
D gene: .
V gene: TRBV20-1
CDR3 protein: CSATRDNSLNIQYF

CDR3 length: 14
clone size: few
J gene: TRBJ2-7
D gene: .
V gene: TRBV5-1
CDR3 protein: CASSLAVSSYEQYF

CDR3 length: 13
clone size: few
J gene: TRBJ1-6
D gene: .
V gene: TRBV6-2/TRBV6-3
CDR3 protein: CASSYVDNSPLHF

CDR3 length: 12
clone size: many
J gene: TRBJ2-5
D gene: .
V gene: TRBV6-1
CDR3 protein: CASRPPEETQYF

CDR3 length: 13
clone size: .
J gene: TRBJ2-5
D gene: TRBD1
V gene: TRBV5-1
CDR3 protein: CASSGGQQHTQYF

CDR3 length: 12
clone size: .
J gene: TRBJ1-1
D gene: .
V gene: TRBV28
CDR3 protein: CASSSLRPEAFF

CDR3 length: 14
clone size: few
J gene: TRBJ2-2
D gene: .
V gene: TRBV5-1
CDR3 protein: CASAAGKNTGELFF

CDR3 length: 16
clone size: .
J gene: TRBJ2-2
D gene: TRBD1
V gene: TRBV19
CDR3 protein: CASSAESGDSTGELFF

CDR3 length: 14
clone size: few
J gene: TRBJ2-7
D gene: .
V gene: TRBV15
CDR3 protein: CATSREKATYEQYF

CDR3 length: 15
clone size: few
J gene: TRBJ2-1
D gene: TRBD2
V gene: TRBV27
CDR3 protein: CASSSPLAGVWEQFF

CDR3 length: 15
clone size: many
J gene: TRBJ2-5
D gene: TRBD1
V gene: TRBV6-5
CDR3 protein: CASSYSQGAQETQYF

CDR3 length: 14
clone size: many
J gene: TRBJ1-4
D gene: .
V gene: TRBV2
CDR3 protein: CASSEGGRNEKLFF

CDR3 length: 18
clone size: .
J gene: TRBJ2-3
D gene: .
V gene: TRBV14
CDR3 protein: CASSPLEGAGRSTDTQYF

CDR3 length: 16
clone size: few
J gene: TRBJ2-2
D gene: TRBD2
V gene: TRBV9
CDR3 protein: CASSRPAGGSTGELFF

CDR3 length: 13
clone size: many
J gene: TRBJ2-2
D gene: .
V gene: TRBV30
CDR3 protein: CAWSVLESGELFF

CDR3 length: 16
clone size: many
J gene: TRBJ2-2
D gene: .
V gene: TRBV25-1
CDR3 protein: CASSDQWVLSTGELFF

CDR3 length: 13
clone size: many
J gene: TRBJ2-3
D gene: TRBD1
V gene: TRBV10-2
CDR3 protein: CASGDRNTDTQYF

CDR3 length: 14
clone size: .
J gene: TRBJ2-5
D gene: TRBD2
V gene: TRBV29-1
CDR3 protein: CSVKRWEGGETQYF

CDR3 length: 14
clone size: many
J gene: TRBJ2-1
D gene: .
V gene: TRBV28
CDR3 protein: CASSLSPSSHEQFF

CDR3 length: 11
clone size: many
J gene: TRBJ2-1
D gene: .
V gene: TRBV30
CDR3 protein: CASAPGNEQFF

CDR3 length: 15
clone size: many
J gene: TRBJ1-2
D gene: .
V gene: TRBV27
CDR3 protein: CASSNPPTGAYGYTF

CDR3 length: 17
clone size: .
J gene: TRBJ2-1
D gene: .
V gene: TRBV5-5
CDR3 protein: CASSLAVGLGSYNEQFF

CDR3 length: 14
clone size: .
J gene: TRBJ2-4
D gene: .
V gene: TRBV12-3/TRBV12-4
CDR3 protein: CASSPPLTENIQYF

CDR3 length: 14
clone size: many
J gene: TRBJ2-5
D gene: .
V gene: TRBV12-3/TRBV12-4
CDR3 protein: CASSQTGTQETQYF

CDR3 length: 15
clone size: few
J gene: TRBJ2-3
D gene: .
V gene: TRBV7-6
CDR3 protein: CASSEATPATDTQYF

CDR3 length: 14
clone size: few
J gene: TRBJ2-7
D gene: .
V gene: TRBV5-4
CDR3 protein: CASSLDRQFYEQYF

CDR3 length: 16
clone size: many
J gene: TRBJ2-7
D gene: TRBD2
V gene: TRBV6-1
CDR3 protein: CASSSRAGATPYEQYF

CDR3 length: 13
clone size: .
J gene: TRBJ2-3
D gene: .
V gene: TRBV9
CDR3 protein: CASSVALPDTQYF

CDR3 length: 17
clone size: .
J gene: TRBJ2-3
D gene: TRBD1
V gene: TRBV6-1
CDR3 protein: CASRGRHRGSSTDTQYF

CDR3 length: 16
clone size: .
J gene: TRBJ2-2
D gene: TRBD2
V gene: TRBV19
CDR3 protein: CASIEKLASNTGELFF

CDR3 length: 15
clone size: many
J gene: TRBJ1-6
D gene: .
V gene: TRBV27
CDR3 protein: CASRLNPGAKSPLHF

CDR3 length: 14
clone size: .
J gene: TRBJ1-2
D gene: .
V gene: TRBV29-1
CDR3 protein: CSVVGNTGSYGYTF

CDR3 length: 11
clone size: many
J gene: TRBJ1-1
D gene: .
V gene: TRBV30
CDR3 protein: CAWSSPGEAFF

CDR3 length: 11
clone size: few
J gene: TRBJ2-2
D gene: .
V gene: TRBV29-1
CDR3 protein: CSVVRTGELFF

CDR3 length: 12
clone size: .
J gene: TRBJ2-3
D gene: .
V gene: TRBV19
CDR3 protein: CASEGFTDTQYF

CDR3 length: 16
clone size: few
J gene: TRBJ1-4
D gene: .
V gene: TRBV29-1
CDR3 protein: CSVGGGAGGGNEKLFF

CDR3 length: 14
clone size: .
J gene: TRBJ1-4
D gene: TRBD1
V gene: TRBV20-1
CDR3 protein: CSATGQGDWEKLFF

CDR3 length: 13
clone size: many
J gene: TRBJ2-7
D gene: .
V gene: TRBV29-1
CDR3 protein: CSVDSPGAAEQYF

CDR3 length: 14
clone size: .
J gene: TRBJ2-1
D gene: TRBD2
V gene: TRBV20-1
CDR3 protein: CSADGTSGIYEQFF

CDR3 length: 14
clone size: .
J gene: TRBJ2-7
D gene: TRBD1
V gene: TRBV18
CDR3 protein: CASSPETGGKEQYF

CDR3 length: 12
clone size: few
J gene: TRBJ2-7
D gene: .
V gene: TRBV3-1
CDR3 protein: CASSQVEYEQYF

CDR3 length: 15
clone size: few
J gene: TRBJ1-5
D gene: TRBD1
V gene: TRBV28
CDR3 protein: CASSSPGGTYQPQHF

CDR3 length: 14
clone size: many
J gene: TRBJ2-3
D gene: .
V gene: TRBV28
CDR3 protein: CASRPHGGRDTQYF

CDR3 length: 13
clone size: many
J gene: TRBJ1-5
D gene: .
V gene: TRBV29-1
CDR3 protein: CSVSLGGNQPQHF

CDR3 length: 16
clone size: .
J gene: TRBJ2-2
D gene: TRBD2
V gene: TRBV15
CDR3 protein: CATSRDLAGAAGELFF

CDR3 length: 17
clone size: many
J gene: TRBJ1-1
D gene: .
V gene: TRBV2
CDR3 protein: CARATGRTTAENTEAFF

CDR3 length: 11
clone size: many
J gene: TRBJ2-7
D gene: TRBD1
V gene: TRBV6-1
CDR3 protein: CASSRGHEQYF

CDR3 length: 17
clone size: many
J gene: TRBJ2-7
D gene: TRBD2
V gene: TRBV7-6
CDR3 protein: CASSFKPTSGSSYEQYF

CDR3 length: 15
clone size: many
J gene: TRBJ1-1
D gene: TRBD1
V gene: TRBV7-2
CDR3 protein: CASSSRGVLNTEAFF

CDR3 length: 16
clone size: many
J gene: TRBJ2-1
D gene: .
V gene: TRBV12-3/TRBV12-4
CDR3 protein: CASSLGPSAVLNEQFF

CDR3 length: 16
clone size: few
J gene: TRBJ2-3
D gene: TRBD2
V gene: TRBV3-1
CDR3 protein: CASSQDPSGSADTQYF

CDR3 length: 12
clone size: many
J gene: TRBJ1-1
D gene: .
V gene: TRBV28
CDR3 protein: CASSRSGNPAFF